This entry is about one T cell receptor beta chain. Antigen unknown. To make CD8 memory, CD45RO+ cells were put together with CCR7-negative CD45RA+ TemRA cells. Replicate PCRs for sorted subsets used 200 ng DNA; this equaled 30,000 to 35,000 T cell genomes. Clones were read by immunoSEQ multiplex PCR, and TCRdb kept only the in-frame ones, dropping some. Here the sample spans approximately 88,000 clones, around 68% being singletons. This entry belongs to a study of shared clonotypes between healthy human individuals. General study points: Blood alone was sampled, and tissue repertoires likely differ.

The clonotype originates from a man aged 25-40 years in good health. The material sequenced was memory CD8+ T cells sorted from blood. Subset noted: CD45RO+ cells pooled with CCR7-negative TemRA cells.

The CDR3 region is CASSARLTLAGKSYEQYF. The CDR3, as DNA: TGTGCCAGTAGTGCCCGCCTGACCCTAGCGGGAAAATCCTACGAGCAGTACTTC. The chain is built from TRBV19 and TRBJ2-7; 9 bases line up with TRBD2. CDR3 length: 18 amino acids. J was trimmed by 1 base and V by 5 bases; bases with no gene match: 15. CDR1 and CDR2 (germline): LNHDA, SQIVND (reference sequence).